The 9 T cell receptor beta chains listed next were all sequenced from one sample in a study of shared T cell receptors in the human thymus. The method was immunoSEQ multiplex PCR; TCRdb's version includes in-frame clones alone and lacks a portion of them. Of 700,000 to 750,000 clones listed, roughly 88% are singletons. These records were also assigned to another study, of human thymus T cells.

The specimen sequenced was thymocytes. Every receptor here comes from a girl younger than two with a congenital heart defect.

Only one count was recorded for this clone. V usage is TRBV5-5 and J usage is TRBJ1-2; D remains unclear. This CDR3 spans 16 amino acids. The germline gives CDR1 SGHKS, CDR2 YYEKEE (reference sequence). V dropped 3 bases and J dropped 2 bases, with 17 bases sitting between them. The CDR3, as DNA: TGTGCCAGCAGCTGGGGAGGGCAGGCGATCAACTATGGCTACACCTTC. Protein sequence: CASSWGGQAINYGYTF. Variable domain in full (rest from reference TRBV5-5 and TRBJ1-2): DAGVTQSPTHLIKTRGQQVTLRCSPISGHKSVSWYQQVLGQGPQFIFQYYEKEERGRGNFPDRFSARQFPNYSSELNVNALLLGDSALYLCASSWGGQAINYGYTFGSGTRLTVV.

Only one count was recorded for this clone. The CDR3 DNA is TGTGCCAGTAGGGGGACAGGGGCCGAGACCCAGTACTTC. It specifies CASRGTGAETQYF. The chain employs TRBV19 and TRBJ2-5, with 10 bases identical to TRBD1. Per the germline V gene, CDR1 is LNHDA and CDR2 is SQIVND (reference sequence). CDR3 length: 13 amino acids. V was pared by 6 bases and J by 5 bases, with 3 bases of the junction left unmatched.

V gene TRBV7-9 combines with J gene TRBJ2-3; 8 bases are shared with TRBD2. CDR3 length equals 15 residues. V was pared by 7 bases and J by 7 bases, with 13 bases of the junction left unmatched. From germline, CDR1 is SEHNR and CDR2 FQNEAQ (reference sequence). The CDR3 DNA reads TGTGCCAGCACCCCGGGGAGCGGGGGCACGAATACGCAGTATTTT. This translates into CASTPGSGGTNTQYF.

The chain joins TRBV4-3 to TRBJ1-1; D ambiguous. CDR3 size: 16 residues. Germline lookup yields CDR1 LGHNA and CDR2 YSLEER. Trimming left V 0 bases short and J 4 bases short, with 15 bases between. Here the CDR3 DNA reads TGCGCCAGCAGCCAAGATATCTTATCCCCTCGCACTGAAGCTTTCTTT. Protein sequence: CASSQDILSPRTEAFF.

The chain is built from TRBV10-2 and TRBJ2-7; TRBD1 agrees at 7 bases. The CDR3 has 16 residues. Germline CDR1 and CDR2: WSHSY and SAAADI. V lost 2 bases, J lost 1 base, and 8 bases stayed unmatched. This CDR3 reads CASSEETGLGSYEQYF. For the CDR3, the DNA is TGCGCCAGCAGTGAGGAGACAGGGTTAGGGTCCTACGAGCAGTACTTC.

This chain joins TRBV27 and TRBJ1-2; 10 bases match TRBD1. In germline, CDR1 is MNHEY, CDR2 SMNVEV (reference sequence). Losses at the gene ends were 0 bases for V and 7 bases for J; bases not matched to a gene: 8. The CDR3 extends over 16 amino acids. As DNA, the CDR3 is TGTGCCAGCAGTTTATCGTCGGGGACAGGGGCGGGTGGCTACACCTTC. Residues: CASSLSSGTGAGGYTF.

The chain couples TRBV12-5 to TRBJ1-1; D might be TRBD1 (5 bases). The V gene lost 0 bases and the J gene lost 10 bases, with 15 bases spanning the gap. CDR3 length equals 14 residues. Germline V CDR1 and CDR2: LGHNT, FRNRAP. The DNA for the CDR3 is TGTGCTAGTGGTTTGGTACCTGGGGGAGGTATAGCTTTCTTT. Translated: CASGLVPGGGIAFF.

For the CDR3, the DNA is TGTGCCAGCAGCTTAAGGTCGGGGCGGGGAGCAGCCTACAATGAGCAGTTCTTC. Translating it yields CASSLRSGRGAAYNEQFF. V and J are TRBV7-9 and TRBJ2-1, with D possibly TRBD2 on 6 matching bases. The CDR3 runs to 18 residues. Per germline, CDR1 SEHNR and CDR2 FQNEAQ (reference sequence). V lost 2 bases to trimming and J lost 2 bases, with 19 bases between them.

V gene TRBV27 combines with J gene TRBJ1-1, with 8 bases identical to TRBD1. The CDR3 is 14 residues long. Germline V lookup: CDR1 MNHEY, CDR2 SMNVEV (reference sequence). V shed 4 bases, J shed 4 bases, and the junction held 5 bases outside the gene matches. This chain's CDR3 is CASSSDRVGTEAFF. CDR3 nucleotide sequence: TGTGCCAGCAGTTCGGACAGGGTTGGCACTGAAGCTTTCTTT.